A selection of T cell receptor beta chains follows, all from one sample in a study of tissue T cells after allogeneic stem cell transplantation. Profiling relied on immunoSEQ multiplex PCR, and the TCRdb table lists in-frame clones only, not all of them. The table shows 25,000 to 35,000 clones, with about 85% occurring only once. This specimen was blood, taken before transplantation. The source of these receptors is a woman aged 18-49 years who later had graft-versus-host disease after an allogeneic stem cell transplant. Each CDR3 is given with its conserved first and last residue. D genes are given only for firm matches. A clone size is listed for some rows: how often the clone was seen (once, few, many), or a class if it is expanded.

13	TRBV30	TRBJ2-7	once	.	CAWSAVTGIRQYF	TGTGCCTGGAGTGCCGTAACAGGGATCCGGCAGTACTTC
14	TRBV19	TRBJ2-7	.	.	CASSAGTSFYEQYF	TGTGCCAGTAGTGCCGGGACGTCATTCTACGAGCAGTACTTC
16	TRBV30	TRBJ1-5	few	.	CAWSVKALSSNQPQHF	TGTGCCTGGAGCGTCAAGGCACTAAGTAGCAATCAGCCCCAGCATTTT
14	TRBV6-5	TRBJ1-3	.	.	CASRAGLSGNTIYF	TGTGCCAGCAGGGCAGGGCTCTCTGGAAACACCATATATTTT
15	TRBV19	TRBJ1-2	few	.	CASSAPGVPNYGYTF	TGTGCCAGTAGCGCACCGGGGGTCCCTAACTATGGCTACACCTTC
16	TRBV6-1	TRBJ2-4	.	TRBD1	CASSEMTGTGGAFQYF	TGTGCCAGCAGTGAAATGACCGGGACAGGCGGCGCGTTTCAGTACTTC
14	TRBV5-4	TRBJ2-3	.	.	CASSFASPTDTQYF	TGTGCCAGCAGCTTTGCAAGTCCCACAGATACGCAGTATTTT
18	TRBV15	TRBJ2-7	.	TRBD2	CATSRGQGAGIKDYEQYF	TGTGCCACCAGCAGAGGGCAGGGAGCGGGGATTAAGGACTACGAGCAGTACTTC
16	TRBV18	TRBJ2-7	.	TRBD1	CASSRGKGQGAGEQYF	TGTGCCAGCTCCCGGGGGAAAGGACAGGGGGCCGGGGAGCAGTACTTC
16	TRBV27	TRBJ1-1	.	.	CASREVTGRRNTEAFF	TGTGCCAGCAGGGAAGTTACAGGGAGGAGGAACACTGAAGCTTTCTTT
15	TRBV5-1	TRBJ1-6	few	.	CASSSGAPHGSPLHF	TGCGCCAGCAGCTCAGGGGCCCCTCATGGGTCACCCCTCCACTTT
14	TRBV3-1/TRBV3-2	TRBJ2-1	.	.	CASSQDWWDNEQFF	TGTGCCAGCAGCCAAGATTGGTGGGACAATGAGCAGTTCTTC
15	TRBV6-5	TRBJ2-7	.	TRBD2	CASSSTGTSRDEQYF	TGTGCCAGCAGTTCGACCGGGACTAGCCGCGACGAGCAGTACTTC
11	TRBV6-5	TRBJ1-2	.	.	CASSSPYGYTF	TGTGCCAGCAGTAGTCCCTATGGCTACACCTTC
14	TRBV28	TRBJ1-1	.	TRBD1	CASSAGTGNTEAFF	TGTGCCAGCAGTGCAGGGACAGGGAACACTGAAGCTTTCTTT
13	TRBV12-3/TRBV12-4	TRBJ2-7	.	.	CASRPSSSYEQYF	TGTGCCAGCCGTCCGTCCAGCTCCTACGAGCAGTACTTC